The rows below give T cell receptor beta chains drawn from one sample of a study of blood T cell repertoires in COVID-19. Assay: immunoSEQ multiplex PCR; the TCRdb copy retains only in-frame clones and omits some. The sample lists 180,000 or so clones, 80% to 90% occurring once. The sample comprised peripheral blood. These receptors were obtained from a man aged 55-75 years with acute or convalescent COVID-19. CDR3s include the opening cysteine and the closing phenylalanine or tryptophan. The D gene is left open where the match is weak. Size is stated for part of the rows, as once, few or many counts, or as a class when the clone is expanded.

15,TRBV5-1,.,TRBJ2-7,TRBD1,CASRKSGTGAYEQYF,TGCGCCAGCAGGAAATCCGGGACAGGGGCCTACGAGCAGTACTTC
14,TRBV6-6,.,TRBJ2-7,TRBD1,CASSQLTGANEQYF,TGTGCCAGCAGTCAACTTACAGGGGCCAACGAGCAGTACTTC
13,TRBV19,.,TRBJ1-6,.,CASRGAGASPLHF,TGTGCCAGCCGGGGGGCAGGGGCGTCACCCCTCCACTTT
12,TRBV6-5,.,TRBJ1-1,.,CASRGLNTEAFF,TGTGCCAGCCGCGGATTAAACACTGAAGCTTTCTTT
15,TRBV10-3,.,TRBJ2-3,TRBD2,CAIRLAGGTTDTQYF,TGTGCCATCAGACTAGCGGGAGGCACCACAGATACGCAGTATTTT
17,TRBV27,.,TRBJ1-1,.,CASSLNPTQIGGTEAFF,TGTGCCAGCAGTTTAAATCCAACTCAAATCGGGGGGACTGAAGCTTTCTTT
14,TRBV14,.,TRBJ1-6,TRBD1,CASSATGYNSPLHF,TGTGCCAGCAGCGCGACAGGGTATAATTCACCCCTCCACTTT
15,TRBV6-5,few,TRBJ1-2,TRBD1,CASSSPNRGDYGYTF,TGTGCCAGCAGTTCCCCCAACAGGGGCGACTATGGCTACACCTTC
13,TRBV7-2,.,TRBJ2-2,.,CASSFGASGELFF,TGTGCCAGCAGCTTTGGAGCAAGCGGGGAGCTGTTTTTT
16,TRBV5-1,once,TRBJ2-4,TRBD1,CASSVGQGALAGIQYF,TGCGCCAGCAGCGTGGGACAGGGGGCGTTAGCCGGCATTCAGTACTTC
17,TRBV7-8,.,TRBJ2-2,.,CASSLGRTGRGSGKLFF,TGTGCCAGCAGCTTAGGTCGTACAGGGCGCGGATCGGGGAAACTGTTTTTT
14,TRBV27,.,TRBJ2-4,TRBD1,CASSSGTGGAVQYF,TGTGCCAGCAGTTCCGGGACAGGGGGCGCGGTTCAGTACTTC
15,TRBV5-8,.,TRBJ2-2,.,CASSLMRGSAGELFF,TGTGCCAGCAGCTTGATGCGGGGTTCAGCCGGGGAGCTGTTTTTT
11,TRBV20-1,.,TRBJ1-6,.,CSAESGSPLHF,TGCAGTGCCGAGAGCGGTTCACCCCTCCACTTT
15,TRBV19,.,TRBJ2-1,TRBD2,CASRRLAGAYNEQFF,TGTGCCAGTAGAAGACTAGCGGGGGCATACAATGAGCAGTTCTTC
12,TRBV12-3/TRBV12-4,.,TRBJ1-3,.,CASTSTGNTIYF,TGTGCCAGCACCTCTACAGGGAACACCATATATTTT
16,TRBV7-2,.,TRBJ2-3,TRBD2,CASSLTSAFSTDTQYF,TGTGCCAGCAGCTTGACTAGCGCCTTTAGCACAGATACGCAGTATTTT
14,TRBV3-1/TRBV3-2,.,TRBJ1-2,.,CASSQGGSNYGYTF,TGTGCCAGCAGCCAAGGAGGGTCTAACTATGGCTACACCTTC
13,TRBV30,.,TRBJ1-1,.,CAWWGGVGTEAFF,TGTGCCTGGTGGGGCGGGGTGGGCACTGAAGCTTTCTTT
16,TRBV5-5,.,TRBJ2-2,.,CASSLQGHITTGELFF,TGTGCCAGCAGCTTACAGGGACACATCACCACCGGGGAGCTGTTTTTT
15,TRBV5-1,.,TRBJ2-5,.,CASSLANRRQETQYF,TGCGCCAGCAGCTTGGCGAACAGGCGACAAGAGACCCAGTACTTC
15,TRBV6-6,.,TRBJ2-2,.,CASSYSSSSTGELFF,TGTGCCAGCAGTTACTCGAGTAGCAGCACCGGGGAGCTGTTTTTT
13,TRBV27,.,TRBJ2-3,.,CASSPLGTDTQYF,TGTGCCAGCAGTCCGTTAGGCACAGATACGCAGTATTTT
18,TRBV18,.,TRBJ1-6,TRBD1,CASSPNFTGGRLNSPLHF,TGTGCCAGCTCACCCAATTTTACAGGGGGGCGTTTGAATTCACCCCTCCACTTT
12,TRBV18,.,TRBJ2-5,.,CASSFRLETQYF,TGTGCCAGCTCATTTCGACTGGAGACCCAGTACTTC
13,TRBV27,.,TRBJ2-3,TRBD2,CASRSGGPGTQYF,TGTGCCAGCCGGTCGGGAGGCCCGGGTACGCAGTATTTT
15,TRBV2,.,TRBJ2-3,.,CASRGQHGPTDTQYF,TGTGCCAGCAGGGGGCAACACGGCCCCACAGATACGCAGTATTTT
13,TRBV6-1,few,TRBJ1-5,.,CASSEREAQPQHF,TGTGCCAGCAGTGAGAGGGAGGCTCAGCCCCAGCATTTT
15,TRBV7-2,.,TRBJ2-5,TRBD2,CASSRGLAPQETQYF,TGTGCCAGCAGCCGGGGACTAGCGCCCCAAGAGACCCAGTACTTC
16,TRBV5-1,.,TRBJ2-2,.,CASSVGAGVGTGELFF,TGCGCCAGCAGCGTGGGGGCAGGGGTTGGCACCGGGGAGCTGTTTTTT
15,TRBV15,.,TRBJ2-3,.,CATSRGAESTDTQYF,TGTGCCACCAGCAGAGGAGCGGAAAGCACAGATACGCAGTATTTT
15,TRBV27,.,TRBJ1-1,.,CASSLWAGMSTEAFF,TGTGCCAGCAGTTTATGGGCAGGGATGAGCACTGAAGCTTTCTTT
14,TRBV7-2,.,TRBJ2-7,.,CASSLGDRTYEQYF,TGTGCCAGCAGCTTAGGAGACAGAACCTACGAGCAGTACTTC
16,TRBV7-3,.,TRBJ2-2,TRBD2,CASSLGAGVGTGELFF,TGTGCCAGCAGCTTAGGGGCGGGAGTAGGGACCGGGGAGCTGTTTTTT
13,TRBV6-5,.,TRBJ1-2,.,CASRSTANYGYTF,TGTGCCAGCAGATCGACAGCTAACTATGGCTACACCTTC
14,TRBV28,.,TRBJ1-5,TRBD1,CASRQGGGNQPQHF,TGTGCCAGCAGGCAGGGGGGCGGTAATCAGCCCCAGCATTTT
15,TRBV24-1,.,TRBJ1-5,TRBD1,CATSDRQGSNQPQHF,TGTGCCACCAGTGATCGACAGGGGAGCAATCAGCCCCAGCATTTT
14,TRBV19,.,TRBJ2-1,.,CASSRRDSNNEQFF,TGTGCCAGTAGTCGCAGGGACTCCAACAATGAGCAGTTCTTC
14,TRBV6-5,.,TRBJ1-4,TRBD1,CAGNGGQLNEKLFF,TGTGCCGGCAACGGGGGACAGCTTAATGAAAAACTGTTTTTT
15,TRBV6-1,.,TRBJ2-1,TRBD2,CASSEAGLAVNEQFF,TGTGCCAGCAGTGAAGCTGGGCTAGCGGTCAATGAGCAGTTCTTC
13,TRBV12-3/TRBV12-4,.,TRBJ1-1,.,CASRTLGDTEAFF,TGTGCCAGCAGGACTCTCGGGGACACTGAAGCTTTCTTT
15,TRBV5-5,.,TRBJ2-2,TRBD2,CASSFGAGDTGELFF,TGTGCCAGCAGCTTTGGAGCGGGAGACACCGGGGAGCTGTTTTTT
13,TRBV6-5,once,TRBJ2-5,.,CASGGGRVETQYF,TGTGCCAGCGGGGGGGGCAGGGTGGAGACCCAGTACTTC
15,TRBV7-2,.,TRBJ1-5,TRBD1,CASSLAAGGSQPQHF,TGTGCCAGCAGCTTAGCGGCAGGGGGCAGTCAGCCCCAGCATTTT
14,TRBV6-2/TRBV6-3,.,TRBJ1-2,.,CASSSNQRSYGYTF,TGTGCCAGCAGCTCCAACCAGCGGTCCTATGGCTACACCTTC
15,TRBV4-1,.,TRBJ1-5,.,CASSQEASSNQPQHF,TGCGCCAGCAGCCAAGAGGCCAGTAGCAATCAGCCCCAGCATTTT
19,TRBV18,.,TRBJ2-1,TRBD1,CASSPRRTGGSDSYNEQFF,TGTGCCAGCTCACCACGGAGGACAGGGGGCTCGGATTCCTACAATGAGCAGTTCTTC
15,TRBV28,.,TRBJ1-2,.,CASSSGGAVNYGYTF,TGTGCCAGCAGTTCGGGTGGGGCTGTAAACTATGGCTACACCTTC
13,TRBV5-4,once,TRBJ2-1,.,CASSLALVHEQFF,TGTGCCAGCAGCTTGGCCCTAGTCCATGAGCAGTTCTTC
15,TRBV14,.,TRBJ1-1,TRBD1,CASSQTTGVNTEAFF,TGTGCCAGCAGCCAAACGACAGGGGTGAACACTGAAGCTTTCTTT
13,TRBV28,once,TRBJ1-1,.,CASSSGLGTEAFF,TGTGCCAGCAGTTCGGGTTTGGGCACTGAAGCTTTCTTT
16,TRBV5-1,.,TRBJ2-5,TRBD1,CASSSGTGAYQETQYF,TGCGCCAGCAGCTCGGGGACAGGGGCCTACCAAGAGACCCAGTACTTC
16,TRBV3-1/TRBV3-2,.,TRBJ1-6,TRBD1,CASSQGDSSYNSPLHF,TGTGCCAGCAGCCAAGGGGACAGCTCCTATAATTCACCCCTCCACTTT